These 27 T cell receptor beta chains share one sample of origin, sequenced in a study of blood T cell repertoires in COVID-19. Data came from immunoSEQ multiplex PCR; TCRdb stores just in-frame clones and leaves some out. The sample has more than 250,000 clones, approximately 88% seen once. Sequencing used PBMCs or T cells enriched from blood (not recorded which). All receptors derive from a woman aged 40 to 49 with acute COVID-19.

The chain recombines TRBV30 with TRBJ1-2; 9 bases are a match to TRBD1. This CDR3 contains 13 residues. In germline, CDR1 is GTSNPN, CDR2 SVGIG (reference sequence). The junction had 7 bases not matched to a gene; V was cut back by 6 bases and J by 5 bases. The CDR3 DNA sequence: TGTGCCTGTGGGACAGGGAATTGGTATGGCTACACCTTC. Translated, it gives CACGTGNWYGYTF.

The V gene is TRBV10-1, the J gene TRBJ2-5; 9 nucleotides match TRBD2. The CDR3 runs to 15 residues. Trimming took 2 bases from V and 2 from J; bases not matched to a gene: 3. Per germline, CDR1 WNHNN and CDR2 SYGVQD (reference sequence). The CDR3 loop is CASSEASGAQETQYF. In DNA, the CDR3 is TGCGCCAGCAGTGAGGCTAGCGGGGCTCAAGAGACCCAGTACTTC.

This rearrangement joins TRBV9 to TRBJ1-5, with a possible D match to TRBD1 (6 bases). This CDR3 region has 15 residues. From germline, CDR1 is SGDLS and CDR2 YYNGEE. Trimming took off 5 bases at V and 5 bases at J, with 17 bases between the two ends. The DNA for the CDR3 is TGTGCCAGCAGTCCGAAGGGGGGGAGGGATCAGCCCCAGCATTTT. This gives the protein CASSPKGGRDQPQHF.

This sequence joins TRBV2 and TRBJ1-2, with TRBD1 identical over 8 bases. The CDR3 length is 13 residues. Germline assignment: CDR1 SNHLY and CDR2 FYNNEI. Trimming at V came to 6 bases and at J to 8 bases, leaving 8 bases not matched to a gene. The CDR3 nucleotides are TGTGCCAGCAGGGGGACAGGACCGGAGGGCTACACCTTC. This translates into CASRGTGPEGYTF.

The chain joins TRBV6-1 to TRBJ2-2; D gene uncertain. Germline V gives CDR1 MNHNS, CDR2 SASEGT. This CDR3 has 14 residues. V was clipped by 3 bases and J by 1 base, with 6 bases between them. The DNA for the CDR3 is TGTGCCAGCAGTGACCTCGGGAACACCGGGGAGCTGTTTTTT. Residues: CASSDLGNTGELFF.

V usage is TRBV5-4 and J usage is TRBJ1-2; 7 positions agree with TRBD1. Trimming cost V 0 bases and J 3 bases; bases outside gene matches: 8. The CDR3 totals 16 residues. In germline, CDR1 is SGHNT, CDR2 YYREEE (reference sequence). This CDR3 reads CASSLGNRGRDYGYTF. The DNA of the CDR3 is TGTGCCAGCAGCTTGGGTAACAGGGGTAGGGACTATGGCTACACCTTC.

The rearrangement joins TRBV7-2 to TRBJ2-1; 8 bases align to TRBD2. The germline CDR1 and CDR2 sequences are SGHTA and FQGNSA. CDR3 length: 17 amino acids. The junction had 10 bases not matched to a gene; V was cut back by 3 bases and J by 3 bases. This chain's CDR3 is CASSFFSPAGGYNEQFF. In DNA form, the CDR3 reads TGTGCCAGCAGCTTTTTTTCTCCTGCGGGAGGCTACAATGAGCAGTTCTTC.

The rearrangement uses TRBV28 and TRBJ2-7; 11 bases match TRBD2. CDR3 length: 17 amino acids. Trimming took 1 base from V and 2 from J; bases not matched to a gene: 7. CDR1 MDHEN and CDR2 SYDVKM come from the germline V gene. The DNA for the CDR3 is TGTGCCAGCAGTTTATTTTCTTCTAGCGGGAGGACCTACGAGCAGTACTTC. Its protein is CASSLFSSSGRTYEQYF.

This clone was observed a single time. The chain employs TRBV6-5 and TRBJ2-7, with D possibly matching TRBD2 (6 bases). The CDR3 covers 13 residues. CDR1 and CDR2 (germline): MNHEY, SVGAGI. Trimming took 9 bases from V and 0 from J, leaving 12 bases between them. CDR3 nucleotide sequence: TGTGCCAGTACGGGACTGATCTCCTACGAGCAGTACTTC. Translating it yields CASTGLISYEQYF.

CDR3 residues: CASRFPLEGNTIYF. The CDR3 nucleotides are TGTGCCAGCAGGTTCCCTCTAGAGGGAAACACCATATATTTT. The genes are TRBV7-2 and TRBJ1-3; D unclear. Germline-derived CDR1 and CDR2 are SGHTA and FQGNSA. This CDR3 has 14 amino acids. The V end was cut by 6 bases, the J end by 4 bases, with 13 bases between.

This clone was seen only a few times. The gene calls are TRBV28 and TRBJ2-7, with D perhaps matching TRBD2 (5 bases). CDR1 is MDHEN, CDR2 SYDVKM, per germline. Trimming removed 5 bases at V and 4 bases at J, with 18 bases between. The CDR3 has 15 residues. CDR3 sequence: CASSLSPVGRYEQYF. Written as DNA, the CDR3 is TGTGCCAGCAGTCTCAGCCCCGTTGGGAGATACGAGCAGTACTTC.

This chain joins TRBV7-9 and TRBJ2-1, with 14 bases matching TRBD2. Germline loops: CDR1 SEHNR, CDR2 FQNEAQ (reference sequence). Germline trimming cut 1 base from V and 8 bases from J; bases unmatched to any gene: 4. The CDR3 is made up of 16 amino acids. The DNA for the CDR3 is TGTGCCAGCAGCTTAGAGGGACTAGCGGGAGTCGATGAGCAGTTCTTC. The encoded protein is CASSLEGLAGVDEQFF.

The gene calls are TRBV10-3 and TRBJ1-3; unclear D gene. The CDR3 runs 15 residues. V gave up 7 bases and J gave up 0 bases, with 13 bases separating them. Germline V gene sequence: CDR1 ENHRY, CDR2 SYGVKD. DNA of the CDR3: TGTGCCATCAAAAGTGGCGGTAACTCTGGAAACACCATATATTTT. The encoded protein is CAIKSGGNSGNTIYF.

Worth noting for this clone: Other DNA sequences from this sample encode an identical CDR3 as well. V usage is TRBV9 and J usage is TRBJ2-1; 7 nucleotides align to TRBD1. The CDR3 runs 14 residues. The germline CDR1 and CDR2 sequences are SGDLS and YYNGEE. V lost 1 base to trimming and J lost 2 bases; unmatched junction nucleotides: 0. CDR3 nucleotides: TGTGCCAGCAGCGTACAGGGGGCCTACAATGAGCAGTTCTTC. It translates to CASSVQGAYNEQFF.

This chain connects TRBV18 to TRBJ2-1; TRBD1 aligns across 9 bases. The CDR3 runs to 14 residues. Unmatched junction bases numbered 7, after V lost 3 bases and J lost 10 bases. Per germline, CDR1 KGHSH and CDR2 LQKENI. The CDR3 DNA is TGTGCCAGCTCACCGGGGACAGGGCGAGTAGAGCAGTTCTTC. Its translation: CASSPGTGRVEQFF.

In DNA form, the CDR3 reads TGTGCCAGCAGAAGAACTACCGGGACAGGGGGCGTCGACGAGCAGTACTTC. The encoded protein is CASRRTTGTGGVDEQYF. The rearrangement joins TRBV2 to TRBJ2-7, with TRBD1 matching 12 bases. Germline V CDR1 and CDR2: SNHLY, FYNNEI. Trimming cost V 6 bases and J 5 bases; bases outside gene matches: 14. This CDR3 region has 17 residues.

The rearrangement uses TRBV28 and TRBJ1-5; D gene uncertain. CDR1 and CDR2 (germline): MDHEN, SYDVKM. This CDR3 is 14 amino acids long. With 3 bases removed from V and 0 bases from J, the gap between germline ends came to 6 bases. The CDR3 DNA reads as TGTGCCAGCAGTTTGGCGGCTAGCAATCAGCCCCAGCATTTT. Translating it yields CASSLAASNQPQHF. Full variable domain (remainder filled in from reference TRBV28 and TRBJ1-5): DVKVTQSSRYLVKRTGEKVFLECVQDMDHENMFWYRQDPGLGLRLIYFSYDVKMKEKGDIPEGYSVSREKKERFSLILESASTNQTSMYLCASSLAASNQPQHFGDGTRLSIL.

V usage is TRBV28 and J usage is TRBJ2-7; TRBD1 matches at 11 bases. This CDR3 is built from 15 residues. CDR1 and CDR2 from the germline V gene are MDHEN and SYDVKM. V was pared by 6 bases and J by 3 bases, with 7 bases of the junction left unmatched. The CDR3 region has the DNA TGTGCCAGCAGACCACAGGGACAGGGGGGCTACGAGCAGTACTTC. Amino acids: CASRPQGQGGYEQYF.

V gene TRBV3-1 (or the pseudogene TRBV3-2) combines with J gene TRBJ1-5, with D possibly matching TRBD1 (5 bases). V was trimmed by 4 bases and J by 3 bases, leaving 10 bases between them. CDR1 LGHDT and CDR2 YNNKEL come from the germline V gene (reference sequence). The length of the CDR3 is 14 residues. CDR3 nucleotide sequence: TGTGCCAGCAGCCTTGGGGCTGACAATCAGCCCCAGCATTTT. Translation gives CASSLGADNQPQHF.

This chain's CDR3 is CASSFTQHRDRAWNTIYF. In DNA form, the CDR3 reads TGTGCCAGCAGTTTTACACAACACCGGGACAGGGCGTGGAACACCATATATTTT. This chain links TRBV11-2 with TRBJ1-3; 9 bases match TRBD1. Germline V gene lookup returns CDR1 SGHAT and CDR2 FQNNGV. V gave up 6 bases and J gave up 7 bases; unmatched junction bases: 19. The CDR3 has 18 amino acids.

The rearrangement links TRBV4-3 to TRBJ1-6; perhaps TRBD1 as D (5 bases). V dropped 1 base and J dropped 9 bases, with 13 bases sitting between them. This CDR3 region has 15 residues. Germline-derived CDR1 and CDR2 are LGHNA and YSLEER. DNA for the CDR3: TGCGCCAGCAGCCAAGTGGGGGGATTGATTTCACCCCTCCACTTT. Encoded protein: CASSQVGGLISPLHF.

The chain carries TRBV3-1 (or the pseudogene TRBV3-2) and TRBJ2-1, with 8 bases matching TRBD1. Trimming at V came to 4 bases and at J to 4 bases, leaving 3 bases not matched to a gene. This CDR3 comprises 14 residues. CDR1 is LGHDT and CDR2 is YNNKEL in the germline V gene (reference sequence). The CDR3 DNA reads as TGTGCCAGCAGCCTGGGACAGGCGTACAATGAGCAGTTCTTC. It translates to CASSLGQAYNEQFF.

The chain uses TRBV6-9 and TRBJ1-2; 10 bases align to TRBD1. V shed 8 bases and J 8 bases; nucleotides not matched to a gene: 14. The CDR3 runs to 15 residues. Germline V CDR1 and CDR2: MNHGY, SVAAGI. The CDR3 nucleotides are TGTGCCAGCGAATCTGGGGGACAGGGGCATTGCGGCTACACCTTC. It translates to CASESGGQGHCGYTF.

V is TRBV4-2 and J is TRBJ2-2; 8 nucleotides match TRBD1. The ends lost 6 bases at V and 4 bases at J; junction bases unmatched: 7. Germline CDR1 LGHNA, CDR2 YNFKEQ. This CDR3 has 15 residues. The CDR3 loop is CASRVTGAGTGELFF. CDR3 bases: TGTGCCAGCAGGGTGACAGGGGCGGGCACCGGGGAGCTGTTTTTT.

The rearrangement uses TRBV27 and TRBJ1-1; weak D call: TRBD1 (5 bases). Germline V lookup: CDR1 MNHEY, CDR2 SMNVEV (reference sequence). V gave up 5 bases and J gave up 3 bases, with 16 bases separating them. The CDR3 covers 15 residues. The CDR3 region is CASSLNPGADTEAFF. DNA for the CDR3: TGTGCCAGCAGTCTAAACCCTGGGGCGGACACTGAAGCTTTCTTT.

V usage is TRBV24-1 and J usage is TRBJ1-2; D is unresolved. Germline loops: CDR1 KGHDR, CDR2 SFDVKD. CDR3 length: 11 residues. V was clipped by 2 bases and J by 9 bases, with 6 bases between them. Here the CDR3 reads CATSDYFSYTF. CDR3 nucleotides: TGTGCCACCAGTGATTACTTCAGCTACACCTTC.

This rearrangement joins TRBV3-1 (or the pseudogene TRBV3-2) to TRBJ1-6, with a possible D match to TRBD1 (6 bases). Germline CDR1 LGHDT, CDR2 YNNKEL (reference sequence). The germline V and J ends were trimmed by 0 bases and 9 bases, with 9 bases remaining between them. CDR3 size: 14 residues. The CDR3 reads CASSQEVRGSPLHF. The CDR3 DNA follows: TGTGCCAGCAGCCAAGAAGTCAGGGGTTCACCCCTCCACTTT.